These T cell receptor beta chains were read from a single sample in a study of vaccination effects on CD4 cells after COVID-19. TCRdb's copy holds only in-frame clones and misses some; the assay was immunoSEQ multiplex PCR. The sample carries 35,000 to 50,000 clones, roughly 72% recorded once. The antigens of these receptors remain unknown. The source was CD4+ T cells from PBMCs cultured with SARS-CoV-2 spike peptides, collected before COVID-19 vaccination. The receptors shown here come from a human donor who received a COVID-19 vaccine. Each CDR3 is given without its conserved first and last residue. The order of the fields is CDR3 protein, V gene, J gene.

CDR3 protein: ASSGPDYGYT
V gene: TRBV30
J gene: TRBJ1-2

CDR3 protein: ATQQARGGETQY
V gene: TRBV6-1
J gene: TRBJ2-5

CDR3 protein: ASSLMAYEQF
V gene: TRBV7-8
J gene: TRBJ2-1

CDR3 protein: ASRGDRGPYGYT
V gene: TRBV2
J gene: TRBJ1-2

CDR3 protein: ASSPGGGRNQPQH
V gene: TRBV3-1/TRBV3-2
J gene: TRBJ1-5

CDR3 protein: ANYWDVNAIY
V gene: TRBV6-4
J gene: TRBJ1-3

CDR3 protein: ASSTSGTQGTQY
V gene: TRBV7-3
J gene: TRBJ2-5

CDR3 protein: ASSQGTGAYGYT
V gene: TRBV3-1/TRBV3-2
J gene: TRBJ1-2

CDR3 protein: ASSSPGVFTEAF
V gene: TRBV6-5
J gene: TRBJ1-1

CDR3 protein: ASSETGRARGYGYT
V gene: TRBV6-2/TRBV6-3
J gene: TRBJ1-2

CDR3 protein: ASSVSGNSGNTIY
V gene: TRBV19
J gene: TRBJ1-3

CDR3 protein: ASTIMGRGGQPQH
V gene: TRBV28
J gene: TRBJ1-5

CDR3 protein: ASSIVMGQPQH
V gene: TRBV6-5
J gene: TRBJ1-5

CDR3 protein: ASSFGWTGELF
V gene: TRBV5-1
J gene: TRBJ2-2

CDR3 protein: ASSKMTSSRTDTQY
V gene: TRBV18
J gene: TRBJ2-3

CDR3 protein: ASSADRNTEAF
V gene: TRBV5-1
J gene: TRBJ1-1

CDR3 protein: ASSKRDNQPQH
V gene: TRBV6-5
J gene: TRBJ1-5

CDR3 protein: ASSLDGGQTQY
V gene: TRBV5-1
J gene: TRBJ2-5

CDR3 protein: ASRNTEAF
V gene: TRBV2
J gene: TRBJ1-1

CDR3 protein: ASSQDLKTRGWGRNTEAF
V gene: TRBV4-1
J gene: TRBJ1-1

CDR3 protein: ASSVVGKVSSYNEQF
V gene: TRBV9
J gene: TRBJ2-1

CDR3 protein: ASSSDTDTQY
V gene: TRBV19
J gene: TRBJ2-3

CDR3 protein: ASSSPWTYNEQF
V gene: TRBV6-5
J gene: TRBJ2-1

CDR3 protein: ASSLQGGPGNTIY
V gene: TRBV7-2
J gene: TRBJ1-3

CDR3 protein: ASSQDARLSSGNTIY
V gene: TRBV4-1
J gene: TRBJ1-3

CDR3 protein: ASSIQAGELF
V gene: TRBV19
J gene: TRBJ2-2

CDR3 protein: ASSQDWGSTGELF
V gene: TRBV4-1
J gene: TRBJ2-2

CDR3 protein: ASSLRVAGDYNEQF
V gene: TRBV5-1
J gene: TRBJ2-1

CDR3 protein: ATSESGSSNYGYT
V gene: TRBV24-1
J gene: TRBJ1-2

CDR3 protein: ASSLGQGRSNQPQH
V gene: TRBV7-2
J gene: TRBJ1-5

CDR3 protein: ASSPDRGYGYT
V gene: TRBV7-3
J gene: TRBJ1-2

CDR3 protein: ASSENGGARGNTIY
V gene: TRBV6-1
J gene: TRBJ1-3

CDR3 protein: ASSINRVGGLSGNTIY
V gene: TRBV19
J gene: TRBJ1-3